This T cell receptor beta chain was sequenced for a study of vaccination effects on CD4 cells after COVID-19. About the research overall: Post-vaccine sampling occurred a median 72 days after the second dose.

Before sequencing took place, the ViraFEST assay used viral peptide pools to expand antigen-specific CD4+ T cells. Following culture for ten to eleven days, CD4+ T cells were isolated. Participants got two doses of BNT162b2 or mRNA-1273 vaccine. Days 3 and 7 were when half the medium was replaced with IL-2 medium. General observations from the study: In vaccinees who were healthy, merely 1 out of 255 vaccine-induced clones cross-reacted with common cold coronaviruses. Infection- and vaccine-induced clones contracted markedly late after vaccination.

Data came from immunoSEQ multiplex PCR; TCRdb stores just in-frame clones and leaves some out. The sample consists of around 30,000 clones, 75% to 90% of them appearing once. For this clone: Its antigen is currently unknown.

The CDR3 has 13 residues. V was clipped by 8 bases and J by 8 bases, with 15 bases between them. Looked up from germline, CDR1 is LNHNV and CDR2 is YYDKDF (reference sequence). The clonotype comes from a human donor who received a COVID-19 vaccine. Some clones in this sample may be carry-over from other donors' samples. Material: CD4+ T cells from PBMCs cultured with SARS-CoV-2 spike peptides, obtained after COVID-19 vaccination. The chain employs TRBV15 and TRBJ1-4; tentative D call: TRBD1 (5 bases). In nucleotides, the CDR3 is TGTGCCACCGCCGGAGGGGTGGGGGAAAAACTGTTTTTT. This translates into CATAGGVGEKLFF.